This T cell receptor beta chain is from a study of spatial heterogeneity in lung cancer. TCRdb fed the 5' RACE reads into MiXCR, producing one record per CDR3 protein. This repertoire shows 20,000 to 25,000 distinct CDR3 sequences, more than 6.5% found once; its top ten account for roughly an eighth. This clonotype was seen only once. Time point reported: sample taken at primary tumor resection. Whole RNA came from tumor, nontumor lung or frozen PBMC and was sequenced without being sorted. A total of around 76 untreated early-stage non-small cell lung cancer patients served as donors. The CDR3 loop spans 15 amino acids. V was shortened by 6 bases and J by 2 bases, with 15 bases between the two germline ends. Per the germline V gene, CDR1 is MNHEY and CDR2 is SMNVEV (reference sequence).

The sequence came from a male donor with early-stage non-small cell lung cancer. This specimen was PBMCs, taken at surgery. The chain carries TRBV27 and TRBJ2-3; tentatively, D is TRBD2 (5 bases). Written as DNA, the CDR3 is TGTGCCAGCAGGGGGTTCACGGGATACACAGATACGCAGTATTTT. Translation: CASRGFTGYTDTQYF.